This T cell receptor (beta chain) derives from a study of blood T cell repertoires in COVID-19 (dated by TCRdb to the early 2020s). Looking at the study overall: The collaborator samples originated in the United States, Italy and Spain and spanned the acute and convalescent phases of COVID-19. The prospective study material was composed of cDNA or gDNA derived from T cells, B-cell-depleted T cells, or PBMCs. The dataset comprised deeply sampled blood TCRbeta repertoires from subjects exposed to, actively infected with, or recovered from COVID-19. The repertoires were made available in a free public database intended to serve as a resource for research on the immune response to SARS-CoV-2. Samples came from the ongoing ImmuneRACE study (first 160 participants) plus 1,254 subjects from 6 global collaborators. Nearly every sample came with metadata listing a de-identified subject ID, COVID-19 status, age in years and sex. HLA class I and class II types, where available, came from metadata supplied by the sample provider rather than from assay-based typing.

The paper's findings and limits, for the study overall: How much clinical and demographic metadata was included differed by source and by participant, and the metadata was provided uncurated.

At one collaborating source in Seattle, patients were enrolled during active infection and were followed longitudinally through the course of disease. Each collaborating institution followed its own protocols to collect whole blood in K2EDTA tubes. For TCRbeta analysis, collaborators shipped samples in one of three forms: frozen whole blood, isolated PBMCs, or DNA extracted from either of those sample types. The immunoSEQ Assay, a bias-controlled multiplex PCR, was used to amplify TCRbeta CDR3 regions from genomic DNA. Under the source paper's analysis protocol: The number of nucleated cells in each sample was estimated from the amplification of reference gene primers within the assay. To quantify the absolute abundance of each unique TCRbeta CDR3 rearrangement, sequence reads were collapsed and filtered. Productive Simpson clonality was computed per sample as the square root of Simpson's diversity index over productive rearrangements. Held by TCRdb, this immuneACCESS table contains in-frame sequences only and omits some clones. Under half of the omission traces to an unresolved V gene where checked; the cause of the rest is unknown. The DNA gave D and trimming, while V, J and clone size come from that table. The sample table lists some 270,000 clones, over 75% of them with a count of one. 0.75% to 0.95% of the sample lies in the top ten.

CDR1 SGHTA and CDR2 FQGNSA were looked up in the germline V gene. The cysteine opens and the phenylalanine closes a CDR3 of 16 amino acids. Only the CDR3 portion is preserved as DNA: 48 bases, with reading frame beginning at the first base. V and J are truncated by 2 bases and 1 base respectively, leaving an intervening sequence of 13 bases. Details on this clone: Its antigen is unknown. No base quality values were provided; no much bigger clone lies one nucleotide off.

This receptor was taken from a human donor with COVID-19, enrolled during active disease. The donor label of this sample is uncertain. The sample taken for sequencing was peripheral blood. The sequence joins TRBV7-2 to TRBJ2-3; the best D guess is TRBD1, with 6 bases matching. The CDR3 region: CASSLSGAVGTDTQYF. The base sequence is TGTGCCAGCAGCTTATCAGGGGCAGTGGGCACAGATACGCAGTATTTT.